This TCR beta chain is from a study of post-analysis software for immune sequencing data. Study at large: Courses of disease covered relapsing-remitting, secondary progressive and progressive-relapsing multiple sclerosis. Study-wide findings and caveats: Compared with controls, patients had more of about 5 TRBV segments, including TRBV5-6, TRBV5-1 and TRBV20-1.

Comment on this clonotype: Its antigen is unknown. This could be a read error, since a much larger clone is one nucleotide away.

Researchers reported that TCR beta cDNA libraries carried unique molecular identifiers. It was from about 0.94 to 9.7 million T cells that around 500,000 cDNA molecules came. One entry per CDR3 protein results from TCRdb running MiXCR on the PCR reads. The repertoire holds hundreds of thousands of distinct CDR3 sequences, with about 27% as singletons. The germline V gene has CDR1 LGHDT and CDR2 YNNKEL (reference sequence). The germline V and J ends were trimmed by 6 bases and 5 bases, with 10 bases remaining between them. This CDR3 is built from 12 residues. The chain recombines TRBV3-1 with TRBJ2-5; D gene uncertain. Source material: blood. The receptor's source is a girl aged 10 to 17 with multiple sclerosis. CDR3 sequence: CASRPPWETQYF. The DNA for the CDR3 is TGTGCCAGCAGACCGCCTTGGGAGACCCAGTACTTC.